What follows describes a single T cell receptor (beta chain). Antigen unknown. Profiling relied on immunoSEQ multiplex PCR, and the TCRdb table lists in-frame clones only, not all of them. The profile shows under 250,000 clones, more than 85% of them singletons. The V gene lost 5 bases and the J gene lost 3 bases, with 8 bases spanning the gap. From germline, CDR1 is SNHLY and CDR2 FYNNEI. This CDR3 comprises 12 residues. This sample is part of a study of T cell responses to AZD1222 COVID-19 vaccine. Regarding the study as a whole: Repertoire sampling happened only post peak T cell response.

The source material was peripheral blood, sampled on day 0 of MenACWY control vaccination. The V call is TRBV2, the J call TRBJ2-7; D not certain. This TCR came from an adult in good health. CDR3 nucleotides: TGTGCCAGCAGTCACACCATCTACGAGCAGTACTTC. It codes for CASSHTIYEQYF.